This T cell receptor (beta chain) originates from a study of blood T cell repertoires in COVID-19. In the study overall: COVID-19 samples, acute and convalescent, were from the United States, Italy and Spain. Sources were T cells, B-cell-depleted T cells, or PBMCs; the material itself was cDNA or gDNA.

The assay was immunoSEQ multiplex PCR, and TCRdb's table has in-frame clones only and misses some. Counted here are around 200,000 clones, 85% to 90% occurring once; the ten biggest clones make up roughly 6%. The CDR3 is 15 residues long. In its sample, this clone was seen once. This chain uses TRBV1 with TRBJ1-3; the D call in the table, TRBD1, was not verified against the DNA. TRBV1 is a documented pseudogene. The sequence came from a man in his forties or fifties who had recovered from COVID-19. The sequenced material came from PBMCs or T cells enriched from blood (not recorded which). The CDR3 DNA follows: TGCACCAGCAGGCTCACAGGGTCCCCTGGAAACACCATATATTTT. Translating gives CTSRLTGSPGNTIYF.